One sample yielded the 9 T cell receptor beta chains listed below, sequenced in a study of graft-versus-host responses after intestinal transplantation. Profiled with immunoSEQ multiplex PCR; TCRdb holds only in-frame clones, not every one. The table includes 95,000 to 110,000 clones, 87% detected once. No antigen has been assigned to these receptors. Sample: unstimulated CD4+ T cells sorted from spleen or lymph node cells, taken before transplant. These receptors were taken from a human donor who was the organ donor for an intestinal transplant.

The chain carries TRBV19 and TRBJ1-5; D is perhaps TRBD1 (5 bases). This CDR3 spans 16 amino acids. V lost 3 bases, J lost 4 bases, and 16 bases lay in between. Germline CDR1 and CDR2: LNHDA and SQIVND (reference sequence). CDR3 residues: CASSMDEAGRNQPQHF. CDR3 sequence (DNA): TGTGCCAGTAGTATGGACGAGGCGGGACGTAATCAGCCCCAGCATTTT.

The J gene is TRBJ2-3, the V gene TRBV10-3; the match to TRBD1 covers 9 bases. Germline lookup yields CDR1 ENHRY and CDR2 SYGVKD. CDR3 length: 15 residues. V trimming: 8 bases; J trimming: 3 bases; junction bases outside the gene matches: 9. The CDR3 protein is CAILTGTGRTDTQYF. In DNA, the CDR3 is TGTGCCATCCTCACCGGGACAGGGCGTACAGATACGCAGTATTTT.

The sample holds a few counts of this clone. J is TRBJ2-1 and V is TRBV19, with 10 bases that match TRBD2. In germline, CDR1 is LNHDA, CDR2 SQIVND (reference sequence). The CDR3 sequence is 16 residues long. Losses at the gene ends were 3 bases for V and 4 bases for J; bases not matched to a gene: 6. The CDR3 loop is CASSITRTSGYNEQFF. The CDR3 region has the DNA TGTGCCAGTAGTATTACCCGGACTAGCGGATACAATGAGCAGTTCTTC. The full variable domain, in which reference TRBV19 and TRBJ2-1 provide the parts outside the CDR3, is DGGITQSPKYLFRKEGQNVTLSCEQNLNHDAMYWYRQDPGQGLRLIYYSQIVNDFQKGDIAEGYSVSREKKESFPLTVTSAQKNPTAFYLCASSITRTSGYNEQFFGPGTRLTVL.

The chain joins TRBV6-5 to TRBJ1-5, with D perhaps matching TRBD1 (6 bases). This CDR3 is 15 amino acids long. Trimming removed 0 bases at V and 3 bases at J, with 9 bases between. CDR1 MNHEY and CDR2 SVGAGI come from the germline V gene. The CDR3 is CASSYSRGINQPQHF. The DNA for the CDR3 is TGTGCCAGCAGTTACTCGAGGGGGATCAATCAGCCCCAGCATTTT.

V gene TRBV27 combines with J gene TRBJ2-5, with D perhaps TRBD1 (6 bases). V was pared by 3 bases and J by 2 bases, with 13 bases between. Germline-derived CDR1 and CDR2 are MNHEY and SMNVEV (reference sequence). There are 15 residues in the CDR3. CDR3 bases: TGTGCCAGCAGTTTCTCCAGACAGGTGCAAGAGACCCAGTACTTC. It yields the protein CASSFSRQVQETQYF.

This chain joins TRBV7-9 and TRBJ1-1; no definite D call. Germline CDR1 reads SEHNR; CDR2 reads FQNEAQ (reference sequence). The CDR3 consists of 14 residues. Trimming cost V 5 bases and J 2 bases, with 12 bases left between them. The CDR3 protein is CASSPSQSNTEAFF. For the CDR3, the DNA is TGTGCCAGCAGCCCAAGCCAGTCTAACACTGAAGCTTTCTTT.

This chain uses TRBV6-5 with TRBJ1-1; D possibly corresponds to TRBD1 (6 bases). V was shortened by 6 bases and J by 5 bases, with 13 bases between the two germline ends. The CDR3 is 13 residues long. Germline V lookup: CDR1 MNHEY, CDR2 SVGAGI. The CDR3 sequence is CASRPPQGTEAFF. CDR3 DNA: TGTGCCAGCAGACCCCCACAGGGAACTGAAGCTTTCTTT.

This chain uses TRBV4-1 with TRBJ2-7; a weak D match, TRBD1 (6 bases). CDR1 MGHRA and CDR2 YSYEKL come from the germline V gene. Trimming shortened V by 4 bases and J by 5 bases, and 21 bases separated the two germline ends. The CDR3 contains 16 residues. The CDR3 loop is CASSRRAAGEVHEQYF. In nucleotides, the CDR3 is TGCGCCAGCAGCCGTCGGGCGGCAGGGGAAGTCCACGAGCAGTACTTC.

This chain links TRBV6-1 with TRBJ2-1, with 7 bases aligning to TRBD2. After removal of 6 bases from V and 0 bases from J, the junction contained 5 bases not matched to a gene. The CDR3 spans 15 residues. From germline, CDR1 is MNHNS and CDR2 SASEGT. The CDR3 bases are TGTGCCAGCAGCAGGAGCGGGACCTCCTACAATGAGCAGTTCTTC. Encoded protein: CASSRSGTSYNEQFF.